This entry lists 9 T cell receptor beta chains sequenced from one sample in a study of T-cell memory formation after mild COVID-19 (dated by TCRdb to the early 2020s). Library creation used 5' RACE. Sequencing relied on an Illumina NovaSeq 6000. TCRdb reworked the public reads: Q25 trimming with fastp, MiXCR clone assembly, productive beta chains retained. All rows with the same CDR3 protein become a single entry with the most common DNA and genes. This sample gives 540,000 or so distinct CDR3 sequences in total; roughly 22% of them show up just once. About an eighth of the sample comes from the top ten. Sequenced input: PBMCs or a T cell subset sorted from them (not recorded which). The receptor source for this set is an adult woman who had mild COVID-19 (a few samples of this study predate the infection). The sample titles of this study are shuffled in the database, so cell type and time point are left out; the donor was told from shared clones.

The V call is TRBV4-1, the J call TRBJ2-7; 7 bases are shared with TRBD2. The V segment lost 5 bases and the J segment 2 bases; nucleotides outside the gene matches: 6. Per the germline V gene, CDR1 is MGHRA and CDR2 is YSYEKL. The CDR3 runs 14 residues. The chain's CDR3 is CASSYYRGAYEQYF. For the CDR3, the DNA is TGCGCCAGCAGCTACTACCGGGGGGCCTACGAGCAGTACTTC.

This clonotype was counted between two and nine times. The V call is TRBV7-6, the J call TRBJ2-2; 7 nucleotides line up with TRBD2. Germline values: CDR1 SGHVS, CDR2 FNYEAQ. Unmatched junction bases numbered 7, after V lost 3 bases and J lost 0 bases. The CDR3 contains 17 residues. CDR3 in amino acids: CASSFILAGPNTGELFF. CDR3 DNA sequence: TGTGCCAGCAGCTTCATATTAGCGGGCCCGAACACCGGGGAGCTGTTTTTT.

This clonotype has more than one count but fewer than ten. V is TRBV12-5 and J is TRBJ2-3; the match to TRBD1 covers 7 bases. CDR3 length: 14 residues. Germline V gives CDR1 LGHNT, CDR2 FRNRAP. V lost 5 bases and J lost 0; bases outside the gene matches: 2. CDR3 sequence reads: CASGRQGSTDTQYF. Here the CDR3 DNA reads TGTGCTAGTGGTAGACAGGGTAGCACAGATACGCAGTATTTT.

V and J are TRBV7-2 and TRBJ2-7; 7 nucleotides line up with TRBD2. V shed 1 base and J 3 bases; nucleotides not matched to a gene: 6. From germline, CDR1 is SGHTA and CDR2 FQGNSA. CDR3 size: 15 residues. The CDR3 nucleotides read TGTGCCAGCAGCTTAGATGTAGGGGAGGGCTACGAGCAGTACTTC. The encoded protein is CASSLDVGEGYEQYF.

This clonotype appeared many times. This sequence joins TRBV20-1 and TRBJ2-6; maybe TRBD1 (5 bases). CDR3 size: 15 residues. The V and J ends lost 5 bases and 0 bases respectively, with 11 bases between them. CDR1 and CDR2 (germline): DFQATT, SNEGSKA (reference sequence). CDR3 coding DNA: TGCAGTGCTTCTCCAGGGATCTCTGGGGCCAACGTCCTGACTTTC. Translating it yields CSASPGISGANVLTF.

The chain combines TRBV5-1 with TRBJ2-7; D might be TRBD1 (6 bases). Germline CDR1 is SGHRS and CDR2 is YFSETQ. The CDR3 consists of 14 residues. Trimming left V 0 bases short and J 3 bases short, with 10 bases between. The CDR3 nucleotides are TGCGCCAGCAGCTTGGAACAGGGCTACTACGAGCAGTACTTC. Translation: CASSLEQGYYEQYF.

V and J are TRBV21-1 and TRBJ2-7; no check of the table's D call, TRBD2, against the DNA was made. TRBV21-1 is described as a pseudogene. The CDR3 is made up of 15 amino acids. CDR3 in amino acids: CASSKVSGGLYEQYF. In DNA form, the CDR3 reads TGTGCCAGCAGCAAAGTGAGCGGGGGTCTCTACGAGCAGTACTTC.

This clonotype occurred many times. The J gene is TRBJ2-7, the V gene TRBV18, with 12 nucleotides matching TRBD1. CDR3 length equals 15 residues. Germline assignment: CDR1 KGHSH and CDR2 LQKENI. V shed 3 bases and J 4 bases; nucleotides not matched to a gene: 4. DNA for the CDR3: TGTGCCAGCTCACCGGGGACAGGGGGCGGATACGAGCAGTACTTC. Translation: CASSPGTGGGYEQYF.

This chain uses TRBV30 with TRBJ1-6, with 7 nucleotides matching TRBD1. J gave up 7 bases and V 2 bases, and 11 bases lay outside the gene matches. CDR1 and CDR2 from the germline V gene are GTSNPN and SVGIG (reference sequence). The CDR3 extends over 16 amino acids. The CDR3 reads CAWSRGPQIWNSPLHF. The CDR3 bases are TGTGCCTGGAGTAGGGGGCCCCAGATATGGAATTCACCCCTCCACTTT. Combining the CDR3 with reference TRBV30 and TRBJ1-6 gives the whole variable domain SQTIHQWPATLVQPVGSPLSLECTVEGTSNPNLYWYRQAAGRGLQLLFYSVGIGQISSEVPQNLSASRPQDRQFILSSKKLLLSDSGFYLCAWSRGPQIWNSPLHFGNGTRLTVT.